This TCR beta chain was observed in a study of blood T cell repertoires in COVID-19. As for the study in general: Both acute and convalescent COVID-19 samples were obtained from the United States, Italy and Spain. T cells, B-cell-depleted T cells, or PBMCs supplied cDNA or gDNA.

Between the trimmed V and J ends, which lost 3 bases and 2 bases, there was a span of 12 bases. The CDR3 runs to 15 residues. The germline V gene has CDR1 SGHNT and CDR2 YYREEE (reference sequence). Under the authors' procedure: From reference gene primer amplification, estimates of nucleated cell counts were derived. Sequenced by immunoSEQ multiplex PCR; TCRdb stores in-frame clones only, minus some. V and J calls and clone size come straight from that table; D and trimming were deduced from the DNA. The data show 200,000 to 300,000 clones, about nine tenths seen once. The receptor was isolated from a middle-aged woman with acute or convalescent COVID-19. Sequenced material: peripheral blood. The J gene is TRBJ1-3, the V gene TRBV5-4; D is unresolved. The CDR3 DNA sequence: TGTGCCAGCAGCTCCACCGTGGGCCCTGGAAACACCATATATTTT. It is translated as CASSSTVGPGNTIYF.